The 14 T cell receptor beta chains presented below share a single source sample, sequenced in a study of T cell repertoires in cytomegalovirus infection. TCRdb re-called the reads with MiXCR, one entry per CDR3 protein. The sample lists about 490,000 distinct CDR3 sequences; approximately 26% were seen once. The sample comprised PBMCs. The receptors shown here come from a human donor in good health (CMV status not recorded). Some clones in this sample may be carry-over from other donors' samples.

J is TRBJ2-5 and V is TRBV7-9; D remains unclear. The germline V gene encodes CDR1 SEHNR and CDR2 FQNEAQ (reference sequence). V was cut by 5 bases and J by 7 bases, with 11 bases left in between. The CDR3 covers 12 residues. The CDR3: CASSADLRTQYF. The CDR3 DNA reads TGTGCCAGCAGCGCAGACCTCAGGACCCAGTACTTC.

Of note for this clonotype: A much larger clone lies one base from this, so it may be a read error. Written as DNA, the CDR3 is TGTGCCAGCAGTTTCGGGGATTCACCCCTCCACTTT. Translation: CASSFGDSPLHF. The rearrangement joins TRBV5-6 to TRBJ1-6; D gene unclear. CDR1 SGHDT and CDR2 YYEEEE come from the germline V gene. The CDR3 is 12 residues long. V was cut by 5 bases and J by 8 bases, with 8 bases left in between.

This clonotype was seen at least ten times. The chain carries TRBV7-8 and TRBJ2-1, with D uncertain. The ends were cut back, 1 base at V and 1 base at J, with 8 bases in the middle. The germline V gene has CDR1 SGHVS and CDR2 FQNEAQ. CDR3 size: 15 residues. The CDR3 DNA is TGTGCCAGCAGCTTAGAGGGTGAATCCTACAATGAGCAGTTCTTC. Protein product: CASSLEGESYNEQFF.

This clonotype was counted only a few times. This chain links TRBV12-3 or TRBV12-4 with TRBJ2-1, with 14 bases aligning to TRBD2. After removal of 1 base from V and 10 bases from J, the junction contained 9 bases not matched to a gene. The CDR3 runs to 17 residues. In DNA, the CDR3 is TGTGCCAGCAGTTTAGGGGTTAGACTAGCGGGAGGGGGGGAGCAGTTCTTC. Its protein product is CASSLGVRLAGGGEQFF.

This clonotype occurred a few times. CDR3 amino acids: CSARDRSGRYGTQYF. The CDR3 coding sequence is TGCAGTGCTAGAGATCGTAGCGGGAGGTACGGTACGCAGTATTTT. The chain is built from TRBV20-1 and TRBJ2-3, with 10 bases aligning to TRBD2. This CDR3 comprises 15 residues. Germline V gene lookup returns CDR1 DFQATT and CDR2 SNEGSKA (reference sequence). Germline trimming cut 0 bases from V and 8 bases from J; bases unmatched to any gene: 8.

This clonotype was seen a handful of times. The chain couples TRBV4-1 to TRBJ2-2, with 8 positions matching TRBD2. Germline V gives CDR1 MGHRA, CDR2 YSYEKL. The CDR3 has 18 residues. Unmatched junction bases numbered 9, after V lost 0 bases and J lost 3 bases. This CDR3 is CASSQDWREASDTGELFF. The CDR3, as DNA: TGCGCCAGCAGCCAAGATTGGCGGGAGGCATCCGACACCGGGGAGCTGTTTTTT.

In regard to this clonotype: A read error may explain this, as a much larger clone is one base away. The chain uses TRBV7-2 and TRBJ2-1; 7 bases line up with TRBD1. This CDR3 contains 14 residues. Germline V CDR1 and CDR2: SGHTA, FQGNSA. The junction had 12 bases not matched to a gene; V was cut back by 7 bases and J by 9 bases. CDR3 sequence: CASTRQGESAEQFF. DNA of the CDR3: TGTGCCAGCACCCGTCAGGGGGAGTCGGCTGAGCAGTTCTTC.

To note about this clonotype: No DNA is shown, since the ends of the CDR3 on it are uncertain; the CDR3 is the one TCRdb lists. CDR3 residues: CASSSSELF. The chain joins TRBV25-1 to TRBJ2-1. The CDR3 totals 9 residues, both ends included. The germline gives CDR1 MGHDK, CDR2 SYGVNS.

This clonotype was seen ten or more times. V usage is TRBV7-2 and J usage is TRBJ1-2; TRBD1 agrees at 9 bases. CDR3 size: 14 residues. In germline, CDR1 is SGHTA, CDR2 FQGNSA. The J segment lost 7 bases and the V segment lost 3 bases, leaving 6 bases of the junction unmatched. The CDR3 is CASSFTGGASGYTF. In nucleotides, the CDR3 is TGTGCCAGCAGCTTCACAGGGGGCGCTAGTGGCTACACCTTC.

This clonotype has a handful of counts. The rearrangement joins TRBV11-1 to TRBJ1-2; D not resolved. The length of the CDR3 is 14 residues. Germline CDR1 and CDR2: SGHAT and FQDESV (reference sequence). V dropped 3 bases and J dropped 6 bases, with 14 bases sitting between them. CDR3 sequence reads: CASSFRARTHGYTF. The CDR3 DNA sequence: TGTGCCAGCAGCTTCCGGGCCCGGACTCATGGCTACACCTTC.

The CDR3 sequence is CASSPPTGVGPYTQYF. In nucleotides, the CDR3 is TGTGCCAGCAGCCCACCGACAGGGGTCGGACCCTATACGCAGTATTTT. The rearrangement links TRBV7-2 to TRBJ2-3; the match to TRBD1 covers 8 bases. The CDR3 has 16 amino acids. CDR1 and CDR2 (germline): SGHTA, FQGNSA. V lost 5 bases, J lost 7 bases, and 14 bases stayed unmatched.

In this sample, this clonotype turned up a few times. V and J are TRBV12-3 or TRBV12-4 and TRBJ1-5; TRBD1 matches 9 bases. The CDR3 length is 15 residues. V shed 5 bases, J shed 9 bases, and the junction held 11 bases outside the gene matches. The DNA of the CDR3 is TGTGCCAGCAGTACGGGACAGGGCCTTTTGGCGCCCCAGCATTTT. It specifies CASSTGQGLLAPQHF.

This clonotype appeared many times. This sequence joins TRBV7-2 and TRBJ2-3, with 15 bases fitting TRBD2. Per germline, CDR1 SGHTA and CDR2 FQGNSA. With 5 bases clipped from V and 4 bases from J, the junction kept 7 bases outside the gene matches. CDR3 size: 17 residues. The CDR3 DNA sequence: TGTGCCAGCAGCAGGACTAGCGGGAGGGCCGGGGCAGATACGCAGTATTTT. It encodes CASSRTSGRAGADTQYF.

This clonotype appeared a few times. This chain links TRBV30 with TRBJ2-3; D not certain. V was shortened by 7 bases and J by 2 bases, with 4 bases between the two germline ends. CDR3 size: 10 residues. The V gene's germline CDR1 is GTSNPN and CDR2 SVGIG (reference sequence). The CDR3 DNA sequence: TGTGCCTATTACACAGATACGCAGTATTTT. Its translation: CAYYTDTQYF.